The clone carrying this T cell receptor (beta chain) was seen a few times. This specimen comes from a study of beta chain features in type 1 diabetes. Expressed TCRB transcripts were sequenced after all isolated RNA was converted to cDNA. The assay was immunoSEQ multiplex PCR, and TCRdb's table has in-frame clones only and misses some. The sample lists about 160,000 clones, about 8.1% seen once, with about 0.6% in the top ten. Trimming at V came to 2 bases and at J to 5 bases, leaving 7 bases not matched to a gene. The CDR3 runs 15 residues. CDR1 and CDR2 from the germline V gene are SGHTA and FQGNSA.

The V call is TRBV7-2, the J call TRBJ2-5; 8 nucleotides line up with TRBD2. Material: central memory CD4+ T cells from blood. This TCR was sampled from a man younger than 35 in good health. The CDR3 region is CASSLNGRVRETQYF. In DNA form, the CDR3 reads TGTGCCAGCAGCTTAAACGGGAGGGTTCGGGAGACCCAGTACTTC.